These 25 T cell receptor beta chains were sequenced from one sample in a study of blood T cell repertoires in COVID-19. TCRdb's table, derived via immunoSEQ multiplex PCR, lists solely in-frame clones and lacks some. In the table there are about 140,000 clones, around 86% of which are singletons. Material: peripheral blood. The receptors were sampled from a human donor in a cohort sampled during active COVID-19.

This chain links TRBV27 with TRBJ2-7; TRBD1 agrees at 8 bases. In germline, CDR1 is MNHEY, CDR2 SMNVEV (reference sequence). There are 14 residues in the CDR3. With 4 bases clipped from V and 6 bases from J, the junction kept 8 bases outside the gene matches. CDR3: CASSSTDRVGEQYF. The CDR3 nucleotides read TGTGCCAGCAGTTCAACGGACAGGGTTGGCGAGCAGTACTTC.

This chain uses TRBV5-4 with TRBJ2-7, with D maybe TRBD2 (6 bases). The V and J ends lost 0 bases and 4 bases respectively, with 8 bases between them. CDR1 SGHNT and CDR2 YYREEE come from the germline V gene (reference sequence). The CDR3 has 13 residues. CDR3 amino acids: CASSLAGSYEQYF. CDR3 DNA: TGTGCCAGCAGCTTGGCCGGGAGTTACGAGCAGTACTTC.

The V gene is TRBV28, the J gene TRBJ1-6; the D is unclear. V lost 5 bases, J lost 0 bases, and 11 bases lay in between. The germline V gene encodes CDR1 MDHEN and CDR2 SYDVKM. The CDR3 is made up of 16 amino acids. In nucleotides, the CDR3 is TGTGCCAGCAGTCGCGGTCCGAGCTCCTATAATTCACCCCTCCACTTT. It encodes CASSRGPSSYNSPLHF.

DNA for the CDR3: TGTGCCAGCAGTGAACGGGTAGGTGAGCAGTTCTTC. It translates to CASSERVGEQFF. The chain employs TRBV2 and TRBJ2-1; D is undetermined. Germline V gene data show CDR1 as SNHLY and CDR2 as FYNNEI. The CDR3 contains 12 residues. Between the trimmed V and J ends, which lost 2 bases and 9 bases, there was a span of 8 bases.

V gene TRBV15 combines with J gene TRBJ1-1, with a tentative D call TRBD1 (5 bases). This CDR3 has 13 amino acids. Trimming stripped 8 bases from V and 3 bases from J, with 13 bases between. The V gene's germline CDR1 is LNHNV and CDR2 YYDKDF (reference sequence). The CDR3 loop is CATQVRGDTEAFF. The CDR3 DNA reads TGTGCCACCCAGGTAAGGGGCGACACTGAAGCTTTCTTT.

CDR3 amino acids: CASSVSGVAGRTDTQYF. The DNA of the CDR3 is TGTGCCAGCAGCGTATCGGGGGTGGCAGGGAGAACAGATACGCAGTATTTT. The rearrangement links TRBV9 to TRBJ2-3; perhaps TRBD2 as D (6 bases). V lost 1 base, J lost 3 bases, and 18 bases lay in between. CDR3 length equals 17 residues. The germline V gene encodes CDR1 SGDLS and CDR2 YYNGEE.

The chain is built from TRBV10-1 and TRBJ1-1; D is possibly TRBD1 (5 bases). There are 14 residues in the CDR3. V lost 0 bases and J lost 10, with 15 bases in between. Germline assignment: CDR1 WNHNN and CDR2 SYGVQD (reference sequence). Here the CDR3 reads CASSESPQGLPAFF. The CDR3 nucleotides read TGCGCCAGCAGTGAGTCGCCGCAGGGATTACCAGCTTTCTTT.

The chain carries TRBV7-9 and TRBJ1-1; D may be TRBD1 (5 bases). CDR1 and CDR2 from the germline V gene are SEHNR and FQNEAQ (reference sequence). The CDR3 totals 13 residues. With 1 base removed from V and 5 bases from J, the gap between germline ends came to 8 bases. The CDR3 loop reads CASSLDGATEAFF. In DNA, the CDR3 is TGTGCCAGCAGCTTAGATGGGGCAACTGAAGCTTTCTTT.

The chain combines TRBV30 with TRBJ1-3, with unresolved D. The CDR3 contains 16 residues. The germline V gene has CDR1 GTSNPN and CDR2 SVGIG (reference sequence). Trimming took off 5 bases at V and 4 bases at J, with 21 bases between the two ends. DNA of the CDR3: TGTGCCTGGCGAAGAAGGGTCGGAGGGAAGGGAAACACCATATATTTT. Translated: CAWRRRVGGKGNTIYF.

As DNA, the CDR3 is TGTGCCAGCAAGGGATCCGTACAGGGGCCTGAAAAACTGTTTTTT. Its translation is CASKGSVQGPEKLFF. The chain couples TRBV7-2 to TRBJ1-4; 7 nucleotides align to TRBD1. Trimming at V came to 7 bases and at J to 7 bases, leaving 12 bases not matched to a gene. Germline V gene lookup returns CDR1 SGHTA and CDR2 FQGNSA. The CDR3 consists of 15 residues.

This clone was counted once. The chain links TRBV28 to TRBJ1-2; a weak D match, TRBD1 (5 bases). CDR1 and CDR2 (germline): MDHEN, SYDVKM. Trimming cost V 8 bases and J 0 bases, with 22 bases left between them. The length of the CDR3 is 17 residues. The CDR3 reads CASGTKGEGLANYGYTF. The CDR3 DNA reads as TGTGCCAGCGGTACAAAAGGGGAGGGGTTAGCTAACTATGGCTACACCTTC.

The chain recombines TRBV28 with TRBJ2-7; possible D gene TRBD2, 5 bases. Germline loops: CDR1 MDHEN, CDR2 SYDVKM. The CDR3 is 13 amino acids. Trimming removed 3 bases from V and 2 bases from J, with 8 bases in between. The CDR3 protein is CASSLDGTYEQYF. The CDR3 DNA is TGTGCCAGCAGTTTGGACGGGACCTACGAGCAGTACTTC.

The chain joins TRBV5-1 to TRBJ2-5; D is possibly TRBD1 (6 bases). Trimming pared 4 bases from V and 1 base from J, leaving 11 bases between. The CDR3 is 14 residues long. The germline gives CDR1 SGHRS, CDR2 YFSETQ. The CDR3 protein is CASSRTVGQETQYF. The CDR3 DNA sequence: TGCGCCAGCAGCCGGACAGTAGGCCAAGAGACCCAGTACTTC. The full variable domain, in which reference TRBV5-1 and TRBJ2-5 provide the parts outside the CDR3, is KAGVTQTPRYLIKTRGQQVTLSCSPISGHRSVSWYQQTPGQGLQFLFEYFSETQRNKGNFPGRFSGRQFSNSRSEMNVSTLELGDSALYLCASSRTVGQETQYFGPGTRLLVL.

The CDR3 DNA sequence: TGTGCCAGCGCCTCTCCAGGGTCGCCCTCCTACGAGCAGTACTTC. Amino acids: CASASPGSPSYEQYF. The gene calls are TRBV6-5 and TRBJ2-7; weak D call: TRBD1 (5 bases). The CDR3 spans 15 residues. Trimming took 8 bases from V and 0 from J, leaving 17 bases between them. CDR1 is MNHEY and CDR2 is SVGAGI in the germline V gene.

The CDR3 bases are TGTGCCAGCAGCCCCGGACTCGTCGATACGCAGTATTTT. Translating it yields CASSPGLVDTQYF. The chain has TRBV14 and TRBJ2-3, with D maybe TRBD2 (5 bases). Trimming cost V 4 bases and J 6 bases, with 11 bases left between them. Germline CDR1 is SGHDN and CDR2 is FVKESK. The CDR3 has 13 residues.

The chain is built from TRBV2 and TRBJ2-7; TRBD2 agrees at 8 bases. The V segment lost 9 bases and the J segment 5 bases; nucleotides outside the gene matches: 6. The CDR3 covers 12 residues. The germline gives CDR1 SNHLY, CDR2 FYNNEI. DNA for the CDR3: TGTGCCAGGTCTAGCGGGTTGGACGAGCAGTACTTC. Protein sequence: CARSSGLDEQYF.

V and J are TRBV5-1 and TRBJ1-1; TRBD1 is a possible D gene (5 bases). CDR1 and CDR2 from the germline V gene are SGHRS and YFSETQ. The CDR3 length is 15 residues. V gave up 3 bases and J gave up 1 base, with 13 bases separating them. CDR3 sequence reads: CASSSSGSTNTEAFF. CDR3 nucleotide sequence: TGCGCCAGCAGCTCATCAGGGTCTACGAACACTGAAGCTTTCTTT.

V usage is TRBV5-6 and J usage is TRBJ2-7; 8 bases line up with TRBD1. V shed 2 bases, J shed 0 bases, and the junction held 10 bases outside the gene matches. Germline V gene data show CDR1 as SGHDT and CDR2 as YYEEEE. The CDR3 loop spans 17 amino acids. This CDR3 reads CASSFGAQGVGSYEQYF. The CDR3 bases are TGTGCCAGCAGCTTTGGAGCACAGGGGGTAGGCTCCTACGAGCAGTACTTC.

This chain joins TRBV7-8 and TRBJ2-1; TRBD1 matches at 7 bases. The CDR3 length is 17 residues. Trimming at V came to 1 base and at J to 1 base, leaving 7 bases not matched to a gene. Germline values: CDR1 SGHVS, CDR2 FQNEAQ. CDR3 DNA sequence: TGTGCCAGCAGCTTAGGGGCAAAGACAGGGTCCTACAATGAGCAGTTCTTC. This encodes CASSLGAKTGSYNEQFF.

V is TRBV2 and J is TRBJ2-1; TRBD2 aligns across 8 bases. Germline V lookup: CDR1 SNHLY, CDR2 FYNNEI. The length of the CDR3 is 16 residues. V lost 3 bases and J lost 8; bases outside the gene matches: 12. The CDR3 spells CASSDGVSGGRHEQFF. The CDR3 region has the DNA TGTGCCAGCAGTGATGGTGTGAGCGGGGGCAGGCATGAGCAGTTCTTC.

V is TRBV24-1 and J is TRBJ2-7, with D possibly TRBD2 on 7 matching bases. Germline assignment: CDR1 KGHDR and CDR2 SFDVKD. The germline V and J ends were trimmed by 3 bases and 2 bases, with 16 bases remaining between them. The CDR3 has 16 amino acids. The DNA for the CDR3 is TGTGCCACCAGTGATAGCAAATGGGAGGGGGCCTACGAGCAGTACTTC. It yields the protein CATSDSKWEGAYEQYF.

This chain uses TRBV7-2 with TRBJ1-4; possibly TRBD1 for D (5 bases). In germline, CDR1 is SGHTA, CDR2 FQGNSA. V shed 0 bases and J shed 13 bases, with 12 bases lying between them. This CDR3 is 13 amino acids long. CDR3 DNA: TGTGCCAGCAGCTTAGCGGTGCGGGGGGGACTGTTTTTT. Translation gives CASSLAVRGGLFF.

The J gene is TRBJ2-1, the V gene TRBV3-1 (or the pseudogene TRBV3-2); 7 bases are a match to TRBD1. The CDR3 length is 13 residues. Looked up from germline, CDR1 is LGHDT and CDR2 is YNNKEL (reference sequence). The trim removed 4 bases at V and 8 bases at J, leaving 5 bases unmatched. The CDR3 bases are TGTGCCAGCAGCCGACAGGGTTTGGATGAGCAGTTCTTC. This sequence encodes CASSRQGLDEQFF.

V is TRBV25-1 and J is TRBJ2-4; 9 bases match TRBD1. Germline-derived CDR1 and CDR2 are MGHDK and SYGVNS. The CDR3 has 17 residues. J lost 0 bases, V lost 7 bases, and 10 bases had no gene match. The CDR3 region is CASNAPWDREAKNIQYF. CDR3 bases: TGTGCCAGCAATGCTCCCTGGGACAGGGAAGCCAAAAACATTCAGTACTTC. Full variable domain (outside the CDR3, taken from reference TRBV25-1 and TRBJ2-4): EADIYQTPRYLVIGTGKKITLECSQTMGHDKMYWYQQDPGMELHLIHYSYGVNSTEKGDLSSESTVSRIRTEHFPLTLESARPSHTSQYLCASNAPWDREAKNIQYFGAGTRLSVL.

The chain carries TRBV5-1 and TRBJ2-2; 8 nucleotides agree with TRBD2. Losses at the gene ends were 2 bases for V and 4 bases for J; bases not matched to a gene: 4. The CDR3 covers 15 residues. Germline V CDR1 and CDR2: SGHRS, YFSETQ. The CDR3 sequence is CASSFGSGSTGELFF. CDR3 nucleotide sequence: TGCGCCAGCAGCTTCGGAAGCGGGAGCACCGGGGAGCTGTTTTTT.